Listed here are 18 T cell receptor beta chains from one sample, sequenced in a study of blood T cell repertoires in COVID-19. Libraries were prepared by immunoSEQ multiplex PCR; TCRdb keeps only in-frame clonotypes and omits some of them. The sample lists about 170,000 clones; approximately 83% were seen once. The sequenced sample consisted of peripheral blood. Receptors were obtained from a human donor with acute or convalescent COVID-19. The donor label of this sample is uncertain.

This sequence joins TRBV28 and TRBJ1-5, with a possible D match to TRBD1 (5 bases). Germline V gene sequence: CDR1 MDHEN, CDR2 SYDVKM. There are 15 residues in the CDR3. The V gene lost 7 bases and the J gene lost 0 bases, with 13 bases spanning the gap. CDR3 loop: CASIDTGYSNQPQHF. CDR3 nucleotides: TGTGCCAGCATCGATACAGGTTATAGCAATCAGCCCCAGCATTTT.

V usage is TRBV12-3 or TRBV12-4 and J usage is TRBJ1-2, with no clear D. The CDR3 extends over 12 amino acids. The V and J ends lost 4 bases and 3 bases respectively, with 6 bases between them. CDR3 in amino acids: CASSYSYYGYTF. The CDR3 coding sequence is TGTGCCAGCAGTTACAGCTACTATGGCTACACCTTC.

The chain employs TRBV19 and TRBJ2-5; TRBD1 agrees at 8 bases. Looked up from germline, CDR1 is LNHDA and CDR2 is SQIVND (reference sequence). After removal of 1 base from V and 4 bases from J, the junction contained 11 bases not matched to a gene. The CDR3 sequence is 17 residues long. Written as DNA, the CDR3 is TGTGCCAGTAGTATAGGGACAGGGTCGGGTATAGGAGAGACCCAGTACTTC. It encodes CASSIGTGSGIGETQYF.

CDR3 region: CASSESGGNYGYTF. CDR3 in DNA: TGTGCCAGCAGTGAATCGGGAGGAAACTATGGCTACACCTTC. This chain uses TRBV6-1 with TRBJ1-2; D remains unclear. The CDR3 spans 14 residues. V was shortened by 2 bases and J by 2 bases, with 9 bases between the two germline ends. The V gene's germline CDR1 is MNHNS and CDR2 SASEGT.

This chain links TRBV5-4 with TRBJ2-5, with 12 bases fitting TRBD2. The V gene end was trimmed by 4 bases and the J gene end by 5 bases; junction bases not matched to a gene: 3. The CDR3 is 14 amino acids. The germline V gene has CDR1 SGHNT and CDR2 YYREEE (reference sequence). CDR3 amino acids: CASSPSGGAETQYF. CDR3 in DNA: TGTGCCAGCAGCCCTAGCGGGGGGGCCGAGACCCAGTACTTC.

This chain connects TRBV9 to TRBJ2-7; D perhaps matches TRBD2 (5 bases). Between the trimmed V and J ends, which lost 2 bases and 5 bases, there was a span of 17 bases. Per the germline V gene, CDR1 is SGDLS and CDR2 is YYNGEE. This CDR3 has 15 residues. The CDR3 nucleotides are TGTGCCAGCAGCGTTCAGAGGGAGCCTTCCCACGAGCAGTACTTC. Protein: CASSVQREPSHEQYF.

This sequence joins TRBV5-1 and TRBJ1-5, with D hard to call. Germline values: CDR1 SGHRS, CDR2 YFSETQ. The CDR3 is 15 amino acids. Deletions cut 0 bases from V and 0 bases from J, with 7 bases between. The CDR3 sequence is CASSLDSNSNQPQHF. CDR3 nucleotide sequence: TGCGCCAGCAGCTTGGACAGTAATAGCAATCAGCCCCAGCATTTT. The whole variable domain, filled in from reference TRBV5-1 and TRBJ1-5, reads KAGVTQTPRYLIKTRGQQVTLSCSPISGHRSVSWYQQTPGQGLQFLFEYFSETQRNKGNFPGRFSGRQFSNSRSEMNVSTLELGDSALYLCASSLDSNSNQPQHFGDGTRLSIL.

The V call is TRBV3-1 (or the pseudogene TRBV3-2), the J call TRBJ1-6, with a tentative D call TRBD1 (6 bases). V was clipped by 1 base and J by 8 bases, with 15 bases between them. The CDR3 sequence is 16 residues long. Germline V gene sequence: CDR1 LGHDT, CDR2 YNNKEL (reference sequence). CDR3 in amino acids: CASSQAAQGSDSPLHF. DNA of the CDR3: TGTGCCAGCAGCCAAGCGGCACAGGGTAGCGATTCACCCCTCCACTTT.

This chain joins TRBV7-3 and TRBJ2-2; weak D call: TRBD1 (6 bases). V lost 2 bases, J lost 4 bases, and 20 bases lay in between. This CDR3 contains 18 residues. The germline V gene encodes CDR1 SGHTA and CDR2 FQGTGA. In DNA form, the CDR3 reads TGTGCCAGCAGCTTAGACCCCGCATTGGCGACAGGCACCGGGGAGCTGTTTTTT. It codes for CASSLDPALATGTGELFF.

This CDR3 is CASSPRTGFETEAFF. In nucleotides, the CDR3 is TGTGCCAGCAGCCCGCGGACAGGGTTTGAAACTGAAGCTTTCTTT. This chain connects TRBV5-8 to TRBJ1-1, with TRBD1 identical over 8 bases. Germline-derived CDR1 and CDR2 are SGHTS and YDEGEE. The CDR3 has 15 amino acids. V lost 4 bases and J lost 5; bases outside the gene matches: 10.

The CDR3 DNA reads as TGTGCCAGCAGCTTAACCCTCGGAGCTTTCTTT. It yields the protein CASSLTLGAFF. This rearrangement joins TRBV7-9 to TRBJ1-1; D unresolved. The V gene lost 2 bases and the J gene lost 10 bases, with 8 bases spanning the gap. The germline V gene has CDR1 SEHNR and CDR2 FQNEAQ (reference sequence). CDR3 size: 11 residues. Variable domain in full (rest from reference TRBV7-9 and TRBJ1-1): DTGVSQNPRHKITKRGQNVTFRCDPISEHNRLYWYRQTLGQGPEFLTYFQNEAQLEKSRLLSDRFSAERPKGSFSTLEIQRTEQGDSAMYLCASSLTLGAFFGQGTRLTVV.

CDR3 in amino acids: CASSLGPSGGSTDTQYF. DNA for the CDR3: TGTGCCAGCAGCTTAGGCCCGAGCGGGGGTTCCACAGATACGCAGTATTTT. The V and J genes are TRBV11-2 and TRBJ2-3, with 8 positions matching TRBD2. The V and J ends lost 1 base and 2 bases, in that order; junction bases with no gene match: 8. Germline V gives CDR1 SGHAT, CDR2 FQNNGV. This CDR3 is built from 17 residues.

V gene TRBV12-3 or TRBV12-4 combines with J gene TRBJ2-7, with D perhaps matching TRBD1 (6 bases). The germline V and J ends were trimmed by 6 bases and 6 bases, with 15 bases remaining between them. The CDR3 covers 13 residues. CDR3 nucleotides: TGTGCCAGCAGACGGGGACACCGGGCCGAGCAGTACTTC. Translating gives CASRRGHRAEQYF.

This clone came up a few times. In DNA form, the CDR3 reads TGTGCCAGCAGCATCCGGAGCGCGGGACAGAGCTCTGGGGCCAACGTCCTGACTTTC. Its translation is CASSIRSAGQSSGANVLTF. The chain combines TRBV7-6 with TRBJ2-6; possibly TRBD1 for D (7 bases). The germline V gene encodes CDR1 SGHVS and CDR2 FNYEAQ. The V and J ends lost 5 bases and 0 bases respectively, with 20 bases between them. This CDR3 has 19 amino acids. Full variable domain (missing parts from reference TRBV7-6 and TRBJ2-6): GAGVSQSPRYKVTKRGQDVALRCDPISGHVSLYWYRQALGQGPEFLTYFNYEAQQDKSGLPNDRFSAERPEGSISTLTIQRTEQRDSAMYRCASSIRSAGQSSGANVLTFGAGSRLTVL.

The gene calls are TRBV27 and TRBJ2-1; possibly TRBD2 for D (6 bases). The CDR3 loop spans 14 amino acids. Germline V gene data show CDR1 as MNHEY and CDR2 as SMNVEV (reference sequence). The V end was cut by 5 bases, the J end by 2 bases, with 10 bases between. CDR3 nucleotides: TGTGCCAGCAGTGCGCGGGACCCCTACAATGAGCAGTTCTTC. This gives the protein CASSARDPYNEQFF.

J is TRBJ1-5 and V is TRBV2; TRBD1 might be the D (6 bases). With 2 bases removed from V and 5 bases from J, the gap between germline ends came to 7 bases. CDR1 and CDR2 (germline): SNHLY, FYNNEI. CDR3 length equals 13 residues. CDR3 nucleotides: TGTGCCAGCAGTGAATACAGGGATCAGCCCCAGCATTTT. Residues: CASSEYRDQPQHF.

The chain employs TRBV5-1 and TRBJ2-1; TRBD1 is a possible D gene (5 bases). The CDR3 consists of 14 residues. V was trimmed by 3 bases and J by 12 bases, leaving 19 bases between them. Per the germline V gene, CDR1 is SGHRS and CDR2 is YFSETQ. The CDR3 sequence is CASSWTDITDGQFF. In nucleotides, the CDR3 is TGCGCCAGCAGCTGGACGGACATCACTGATGGGCAGTTCTTC.

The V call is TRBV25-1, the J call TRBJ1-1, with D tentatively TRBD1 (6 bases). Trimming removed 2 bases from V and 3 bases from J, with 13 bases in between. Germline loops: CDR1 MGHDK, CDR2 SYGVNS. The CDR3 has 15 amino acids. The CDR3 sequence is CASSEGQGRYTEAFF. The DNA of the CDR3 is TGTGCCAGCAGTGAAGGGCAGGGGAGATACACTGAAGCTTTCTTT.